This note documents a single T cell receptor beta chain sequence. Its specificity is unknown. The sample is drawn from a study of T-cell reconstitution after alpha-beta-depleted transplantation in children. Study-level findings and limits: It was newly produced T cells that mostly accounted for T-cell counts and diversity one year after transplant.

The authors prepared the TCRbeta library with unique molecular identifiers. TCRdb re-analysed the PCR reads in MiXCR, keeping a single row per CDR3 protein. The table lists about 980,000 distinct CDR3 sequences, less than 30% of them singletons. The CDR3 is made up of 15 amino acids. V was shortened by 6 bases and J by 4 bases, with 16 bases between the two germline ends. Looked up from germline, CDR1 is MNHNS and CDR2 is SASEGT. This sequence was found in a boy under three years old who had a stem cell transplant for SCID, so the T cells may come from the graft donor. This specimen was PBMCs, mostly from graft donor cells, taken 360 days after TCRalphabeta/CD19-depleted stem cell transplant. The chain is built from TRBV6-1 and TRBJ2-1, with a weak D call TRBD1 (6 bases). The CDR3 here is CASSPVGANYNEQFF. CDR3 DNA: TGTGCCAGCAGCCCCGTGGGGGCAAATTACAATGAGCAGTTCTTC.